This passage covers 26 T cell receptor beta chains from one sample sequenced in a study of Ad26.COV2.S vaccination and SARS-CoV-2 variants. Produced via immunoSEQ multiplex PCR; TCRdb's table is partial and in-frame only. The sample records hundreds of thousands of clones, around 90% being singletons. The treatment here: around 19 received Ad26.COV2.S at low or high dose, single or two shots; about five received placebo; per-sample allocation not given. Sample collection was performed on day 63 after the first vaccine or placebo injection. This material consisted of peripheral blood, taken in a trial of Ad26.COV2.S vaccine versus placebo. These receptors were taken from a person between 18 and 60 years old who received the Ad26.COV2.S COVID-19 vaccine or a placebo.

The J gene is TRBJ2-1, the V gene TRBV19, with 15 bases fitting TRBD2. V shed 5 bases and J 13 bases; nucleotides not matched to a gene: 12. Germline CDR1 reads LNHDA; CDR2 reads SQIVND (reference sequence). This CDR3 comprises 16 residues. CDR3 sequence: CASSAPRGTSGRLQFF. The CDR3 DNA reads as TGTGCCAGTAGTGCCCCTCGAGGGACTAGCGGGAGGCTACAGTTCTTC.

J is TRBJ1-2 and V is TRBV6-2 or TRBV6-3, with 9 bases aligning to TRBD1. With V trimmed by 6 bases and J by 7 bases, 9 bases remained unmatched. CDR3 size: 14 residues. Germline CDR1 MNHEY, CDR2 SVGEGT. In DNA form, the CDR3 reads TGTGCCAGCAGCCGAGGGACAGGGCTTGGTGGCTACACCTTC. It encodes CASSRGTGLGGYTF.

This sequence joins TRBV7-2 and TRBJ1-6, with D unresolved. The CDR3 is 16 amino acids. The V end lost 4 bases, the J end lost 5 bases, and 15 bases lay between the germline ends. Germline CDR1 reads SGHTA; CDR2 reads FQGNSA. The CDR3 is CASSSQRGLNNSPLHF. The CDR3 DNA follows: TGTGCCAGCAGCTCCCAGCGTGGACTAAATAATTCACCCCTCCACTTT. The full variable domain, with the rest looked up from reference TRBV7-2 and TRBJ1-6, is GAGVSQSPSNKVTEKGKDVELRCDPISGHTALYWYRQSLGQGLEFLIYFQGNSAPDKSGLPSDRFSAERTGGSVSTLTIQRTQQEDSAVYLCASSSQRGLNNSPLHFGNGTRLTVT.

This clone has just one count. The V gene is TRBV19, the J gene TRBJ1-5, with 8 bases aligning to TRBD1. After removal of 2 bases from V and 4 bases from J, the junction contained 4 bases not matched to a gene. From germline, CDR1 is LNHDA and CDR2 SQIVND (reference sequence). This CDR3 is 15 amino acids long. CDR3 bases: TGTGCCAGTAGTATACTAGGACAGGGTAATCAGCCCCAGCATTTT. Amino acids: CASSILGQGNQPQHF.

This clone was found a few times. The CDR3 DNA follows: TGTGCCAGCTCACCTACAGGGGGCGATTACACCTTC. The encoded protein is CASSPTGGDYTF. The chain links TRBV18 to TRBJ1-2; the match to TRBD1 covers 9 bases. Trimming removed 3 bases from V and 11 bases from J; junction bases left unmatched: 4. The CDR3 length is 12 residues. The germline V gene encodes CDR1 KGHSH and CDR2 LQKENI.

The V call is TRBV7-2, the J call TRBJ1-1; D not resolved. Per the germline V gene, CDR1 is SGHTA and CDR2 is FQGNSA. V gave up 6 bases and J gave up 5 bases, with 16 bases separating them. CDR3 length: 14 amino acids. CDR3 sequence reads: CASRLEGYFTEAFF. The CDR3 DNA follows: TGTGCCAGCAGGCTAGAGGGTTATTTTACTGAAGCTTTCTTT.

The chain uses TRBV18 and TRBJ1-6; D ambiguous. Germline V gives CDR1 KGHSH, CDR2 LQKENI. The germline V and J ends were trimmed by 5 bases and 10 bases, with 12 bases remaining between them. The CDR3 length is 13 residues. CDR3 region: CASSEDAASPLHF. CDR3 nucleotides: TGTGCCAGCTCAGAGGATGCGGCGTCACCCCTCCACTTT.

This clone was seen a handful of times. V usage is TRBV10-1 and J usage is TRBJ1-5; D unclear. CDR1 is WNHNN and CDR2 is SYGVQD in the germline V gene (reference sequence). CDR3 length: 13 residues. V dropped 2 bases and J dropped 4 bases, with 6 bases sitting between them. In DNA form, the CDR3 reads TGCGCCAGCAGTGAGACATCTAATCAGCCCCAGCATTTT. The encoded protein is CASSETSNQPQHF.

In its sample, this clone was seen a few times. Other DNA sequences in this specimen translate into the identical CDR3. The rearrangement links TRBV6-5 to TRBJ1-3, with unresolved D. The V end was cut by 3 bases, the J end by 0 bases, with 9 bases between. This CDR3 spans 15 amino acids. The V gene's germline CDR1 is MNHEY and CDR2 SVGAGI. The CDR3 spells CASSYSPDSGNTIYF. DNA of the CDR3: TGTGCCAGCAGTTATAGCCCGGACTCTGGAAACACCATATATTTT.

Only a few counts were recorded for this clone. Distinct nucleotide sequences in the sample also encode this CDR3. CDR3 nucleotides: TGTGCCAGCAGCCAAGGGGGTTACGAGCAGTACTTC. Amino acids: CASSQGGYEQYF. The chain recombines TRBV3-1 (or the pseudogene TRBV3-2) with TRBJ2-7; D gene unclear. Germline V gives CDR1 LGHDT, CDR2 YNNKEL (reference sequence). CDR3 length equals 12 residues. The V end was cut by 1 base, the J end by 4 bases, with 5 bases between.

V is TRBV2 and J is TRBJ2-1; D is perhaps TRBD2 (6 bases). This CDR3 has 11 residues. Germline-derived CDR1 and CDR2 are SNHLY and FYNNEI. Trimming stripped 11 bases from V and 7 bases from J, with 12 bases between. This chain's CDR3 is CAHGAGNEQFF. DNA of the CDR3: TGTGCCCACGGGGCGGGGAATGAGCAGTTCTTC.

CDR3: CASSQQGHNEKLFF. Here the CDR3 DNA reads TGTGCCAGCAGTCAACAGGGCCATAATGAAAAACTGTTTTTT. This chain joins TRBV11-2 and TRBJ1-4; weak D call: TRBD1 (6 bases). In germline, CDR1 is SGHAT, CDR2 FQNNGV. With 6 bases removed from V and 4 bases from J, the gap between germline ends came to 12 bases. This CDR3 contains 14 residues.

V is TRBV7-9 and J is TRBJ1-3; D remains unclear. The V gene's germline CDR1 is SEHNR and CDR2 FQNEAQ (reference sequence). The CDR3 sequence is 15 residues long. Trimming pared 7 bases from V and 0 bases from J, leaving 13 bases between. CDR3 DNA sequence: TGTGCCAGCACGGGCGTTAGAAGCTCTGGAAACACCATATATTTT. It yields the protein CASTGVRSSGNTIYF. Together with reference TRBV7-9 and TRBJ1-3, the CDR3 gives the full variable domain: DTGVSQNPRHKITKRGQNVTFRCDPISEHNRLYWYRQTLGQGPEFLTYFQNEAQLEKSRLLSDRFSAERPKGSFSTLEIQRTEQGDSAMYLCASTGVRSSGNTIYFGEGSWLTVV.

This clone was found a few times. The chain carries TRBV5-5 and TRBJ1-3, with TRBD1 matching 10 bases. This CDR3 is built from 17 residues. Germline loops: CDR1 SGHKS, CDR2 YYEKEE (reference sequence). Trimming at V came to 4 bases and at J to 0 bases, leaving 7 bases not matched to a gene. The CDR3 DNA reads as TGTGCCAGCAGCGGGGGACAGGGGATCCTCTCTGGAAACACCATATATTTT. Protein product: CASSGGQGILSGNTIYF.

The chain links TRBV7-3 to TRBJ2-3; weak D call: TRBD2 (5 bases). The CDR3 has 14 amino acids. V gave up 5 bases and J gave up 3 bases, with 12 bases separating them. The germline V gene encodes CDR1 SGHTA and CDR2 FQGTGA. The DNA of the CDR3 is TGTGCCAGCAGCCTGTTCGGGAAGACAGATACGCAGTATTTT. Amino acids: CASSLFGKTDTQYF.

The chain couples TRBV3-1 (or the pseudogene TRBV3-2) to TRBJ2-4, with 7 bases identical to TRBD1. V lost 2 bases and J lost 4; bases outside the gene matches: 5. Germline-derived CDR1 and CDR2 are LGHDT and YNNKEL (reference sequence). The CDR3 extends over 15 amino acids. The CDR3 region has the DNA TGTGCCAGCAGCCAAATTGGGACAGAGAAAAACATTCAGTACTTC. Translation gives CASSQIGTEKNIQYF.

The V gene is TRBV14, the J gene TRBJ1-1, with unresolved D. This CDR3 is 15 amino acids long. The germline V gene has CDR1 SGHDN and CDR2 FVKESK. V lost 4 bases, J lost 1 base, and 13 bases lay in between. This chain's CDR3 is CASSRFTLPNTEAFF. Here the CDR3 DNA reads TGTGCCAGCAGCCGGTTTACCCTCCCGAACACTGAAGCTTTCTTT.

The rearrangement joins TRBV5-1 to TRBJ1-2; D is possibly TRBD1 (6 bases). From germline, CDR1 is SGHRS and CDR2 YFSETQ. The ends were cut back, 3 bases at V and 3 bases at J, with 12 bases in the middle. The CDR3 runs 14 residues. Written as DNA, the CDR3 is TGCGCCAGCAGCTCGTCGGACAGTTACTATGGCTACACCTTC. This translates into CASSSSDSYYGYTF.

DNA of the CDR3: TGTGCCAGCAGTGAGGTGCCGGGGTATGGCTACACCTTC. Its translation: CASSEVPGYGYTF. This chain uses TRBV2 with TRBJ1-2, with no clear D. With 3 bases removed from V and 5 bases from J, the gap between germline ends came to 10 bases. CDR1 is SNHLY, CDR2 FYNNEI, per germline. The CDR3 sequence is 13 residues long.

The chain carries TRBV29-1 and TRBJ2-7; D is unclear. The CDR3 runs 11 residues. The germline V and J ends were trimmed by 2 bases and 6 bases, with 8 bases remaining between them. The V gene's germline CDR1 is SQVTM and CDR2 ANQGSEA. The CDR3, as DNA: TGCAGCGTTGAAAATGGGGTCGAGCAGTACTTC. This codes for CSVENGVEQYF.

The chain uses TRBV4-3 and TRBJ1-2; D may be TRBD1 (6 bases). CDR3 length: 15 residues. Germline values: CDR1 LGHNA, CDR2 YSLEER. Trimming left V 2 bases short and J 4 bases short, with 14 bases between. CDR3 nucleotides: TGCGCCAGCAGCCAAACCCAGGGGTCCGGCTATGGCTACACCTTC. Translation: CASSQTQGSGYGYTF.

The J gene is TRBJ1-2, the V gene TRBV19, with D unclear. CDR1 LNHDA and CDR2 SQIVND come from the germline V gene (reference sequence). The germline V and J ends were trimmed by 7 bases and 4 bases, with 16 bases remaining between them. This CDR3 is built from 14 residues. CDR3 bases: TGTGCCAGTATTGGGAGCCCAGCTGTCTATGGCTACACCTTC. Protein sequence: CASIGSPAVYGYTF. Full variable domain (remainder filled in from reference TRBV19 and TRBJ1-2): DGGITQSPKYLFRKEGQNVTLSCEQNLNHDAMYWYRQDPGQGLRLIYYSQIVNDFQKGDIAEGYSVSREKKESFPLTVTSAQKNPTAFYLCASIGSPAVYGYTFGSGTRLTVV.

This clone was detected only a few times. J is TRBJ2-7 and V is TRBV11-2; 8 nucleotides line up with TRBD1. CDR1 is SGHAT and CDR2 is FQNNGV in the germline V gene. J was trimmed by 2 bases and V by 0 bases; bases with no gene match: 6. The CDR3 totals 16 residues. In DNA form, the CDR3 reads TGTGCCAGCAGCTTAGATCGGACAGGGAATGCCTACGAGCAGTACTTC. This encodes CASSLDRTGNAYEQYF.

The chain combines TRBV7-2 with TRBJ2-7, with 8 bases identical to TRBD2. V dropped 5 bases and J dropped 7; count of bases not matched to a gene: 13. Germline loops: CDR1 SGHTA, CDR2 FQGNSA. The CDR3 has 15 residues. The CDR3 region has the DNA TGTGCCAGCAGCAAAAATCGGGGGGGCCTAGGGGAGCAGTACTTC. Protein product: CASSKNRGGLGEQYF.

This clone was counted once. The rearrangement links TRBV7-6 to TRBJ2-7; 7 positions match TRBD1. Per the germline V gene, CDR1 is SGHVS and CDR2 is FNYEAQ. The CDR3 has 18 residues. V was pared by 1 base and J by 0 bases, with 12 bases of the junction left unmatched. CDR3 sequence: CASSLGIGRGLSSYEQYF. CDR3 in DNA: TGTGCCAGCAGCTTAGGGATAGGAAGGGGGCTGAGCTCCTACGAGCAGTACTTC.

J is TRBJ1-1 and V is TRBV10-3; D ambiguous. CDR3 length: 12 residues. V dropped 3 bases and J dropped 3 bases, with 5 bases sitting between them. Germline V lookup: CDR1 ENHRY, CDR2 SYGVKD. The CDR3 nucleotides are TGTGCCATCAGTGAAAGAGACACTGAAGCTTTCTTT. Protein product: CAISERDTEAFF.